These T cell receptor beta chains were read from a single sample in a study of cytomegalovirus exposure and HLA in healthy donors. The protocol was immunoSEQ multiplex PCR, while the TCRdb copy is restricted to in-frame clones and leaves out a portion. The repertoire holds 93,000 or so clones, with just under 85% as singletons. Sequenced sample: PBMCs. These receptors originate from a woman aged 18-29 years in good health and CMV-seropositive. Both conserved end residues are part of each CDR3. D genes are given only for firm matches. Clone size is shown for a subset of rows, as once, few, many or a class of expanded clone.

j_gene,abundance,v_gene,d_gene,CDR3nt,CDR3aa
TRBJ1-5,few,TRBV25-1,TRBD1,TGTGCCAGCAGTGGAGGGGGCGATCAGCCCCAGCATTTT,CASSGGGDQPQHF
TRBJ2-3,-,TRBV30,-,TGTGCCTGGAGTGTCTCCGGAGTCGTGGGGGGTTGGCCAGATACGCAGTATTTT,CAWSVSGVVGGWPDTQYF
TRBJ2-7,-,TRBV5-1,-,TGCGCCAGCAGCTTGGTGTCGAGCTCCTACGAGCAGTACTTC,CASSLVSSSYEQYF
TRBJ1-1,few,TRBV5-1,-,TGCGCCAGCAGCTTGGAGTTAGCGGGTGGCACTGAAGCTTTCTTT,CASSLELAGGTEAFF
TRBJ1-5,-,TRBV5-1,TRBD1,TGCGCCAGCAGCCCCCTGGGACAGAATCAGCCCCAGCATTTT,CASSPLGQNQPQHF
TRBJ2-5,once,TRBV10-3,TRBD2,TGTGCCATCAGTGCAGCCGGGGGGGAAGGAGAGACCCAGTACTTC,CAISAAGGEGETQYF
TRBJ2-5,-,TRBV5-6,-,TGTGCCAGCAGCTTGAGAACAGGCCGATTCGAGACCCAGTACTTC,CASSLRTGRFETQYF
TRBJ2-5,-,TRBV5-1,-,TGCGCCAGCAGCCAGCTGGGCGACAACCAAGAGACCCAGTACTTC,CASSQLGDNQETQYF
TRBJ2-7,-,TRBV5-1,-,TGCGCCAGCAGCTTTTCGACTAACTACGAGCAGTACTTC,CASSFSTNYEQYF
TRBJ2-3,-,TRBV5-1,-,TGCGCCAGCAGCTTGCGCGCAGATACGCAGTATTTT,CASSLRADTQYF
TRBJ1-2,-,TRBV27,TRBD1,TGTGCCAGCAGTGCGCGACAGGGGGCCAACTATGGCTACACCTTC,CASSARQGANYGYTF
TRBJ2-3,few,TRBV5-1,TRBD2,TGCGCCAGCAGCTTGGGGGCTAGCGGACGCACAGATACGCAGTATTTT,CASSLGASGRTDTQYF
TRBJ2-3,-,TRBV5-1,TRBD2,TGCGCCAGCAGCGTGACTAGCGGGAGGGATGACACAGATACGCAGTATTTT,CASSVTSGRDDTDTQYF
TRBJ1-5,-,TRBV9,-,TGTGCCAGCAGCCCACAACAGGGTAGTGGGGGTTTT,CASSPQQGSGGF
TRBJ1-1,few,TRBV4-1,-,TGCGCCAGCAGCCAAGGACTCCGTAAAGCATTGGTTCCCCAAGATCCGAACACTGAAGCTTTCTTT,CASSQGLRKALVPQDPNTEAFF
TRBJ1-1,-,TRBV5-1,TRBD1,TGCGCCAGCGCAGACAGGGGTTTGAACACTGAAGCTTTCTTT,CASADRGLNTEAFF
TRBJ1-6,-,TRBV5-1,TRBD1,TGCGCCAGCAGCTTCTACACGGGACAGGCTTCACCCCTCCACTTT,CASSFYTGQASPLHF
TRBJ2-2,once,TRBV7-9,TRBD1,TGTGCCATTCCTCACCGGGACAGGAACACCGGGGAGCTGTTTTTT,CAIPHRDRNTGELFF
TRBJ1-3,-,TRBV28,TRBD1,TGTGCCAGTGAAAAGTGGGGGACAGGGGTCTCTGGAAACACCATATATTTT,CASEKWGTGVSGNTIYF
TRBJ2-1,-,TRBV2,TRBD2,TGTGCCAGCAGCGAGCGGGGTTGGCATGAGCAGTTCTTC,CASSERGWHEQFF
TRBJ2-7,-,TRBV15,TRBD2,TGTGCCACCAGCACGGTAGCGGGAATTCCCGAGCAGTACTTC,CATSTVAGIPEQYF
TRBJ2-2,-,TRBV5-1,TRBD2,TGCGCCAGCAGCTTTCGGGGGGTGACACCGGGGGCCGGGGAGCTGTTTTTT,CASSFRGVTPGAGELFF
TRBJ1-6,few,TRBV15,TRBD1,TGTGCCACCAGCAGAGATCGTGGGACAGAAATCTCACCCCTCCACTTT,CATSRDRGTEISPLHF
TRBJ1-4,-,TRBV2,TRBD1,TGTGCCAGCAGGAAGGACAGGGTAGATGAAAAACTGTTTTTT,CASRKDRVDEKLFF
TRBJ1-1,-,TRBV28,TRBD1,TGTGCCAGCAGCCGAGGGGGACAGAGGTACACTGAAGCTTTCTTT,CASSRGGQRYTEAFF
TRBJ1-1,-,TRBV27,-,TGTGCCAGCAGTCTGAACAGGGTAAGCACTGAAGCTTTCTTT,CASSLNRVSTEAFF
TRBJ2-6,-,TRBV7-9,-,TGTGCCAGCAGCTTCAATCCACGACTTGGGGCCAACGTCCTGACTTTC,CASSFNPRLGANVLTF
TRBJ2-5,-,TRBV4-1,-,TGCGCCAGCAGCCATACCACACAGGCGACCCAAGAGACCCAGTACTTC,CASSHTTQATQETQYF
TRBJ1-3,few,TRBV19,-,TGTGCCACCCTCGTGGGCTCATTCTTATATTTT,CATLVGSFLYF
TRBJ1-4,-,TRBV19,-,TGTGCCAGTAGTATCCAGGGTGTTAATGAAAAACTGTTTTTT,CASSIQGVNEKLFF
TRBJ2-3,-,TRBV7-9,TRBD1,TGTGCCAGCAGCGACAGGGAATTATGGGATACGCAGTATTTT,CASSDRELWDTQYF
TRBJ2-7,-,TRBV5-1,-,TGCGCCAGCAGCTTGGCGACAATCCCAGGGTCCTACGAGCAGTACTTC,CASSLATIPGSYEQYF
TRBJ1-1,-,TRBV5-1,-,TGCGCCAGCAGCTTACAAGTCATGAACACTGAAGCTTTCTTT,CASSLQVMNTEAFF
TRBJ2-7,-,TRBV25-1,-,TGTGCCAGCATCCCCGGGGGGCCCTACGAGCAGTACTTC,CASIPGGPYEQYF
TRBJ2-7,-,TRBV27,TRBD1,TGTGCCAGCAGTGCAGACAGGGGGGCGCAGCAGTACTTC,CASSADRGAQQYF
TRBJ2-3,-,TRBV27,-,TGTGCCAGCAGTCCCATATCACCCTCGGGGGCAGATACGCAGTATTTT,CASSPISPSGADTQYF
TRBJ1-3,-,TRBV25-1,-,TGTGCCAGCAGTGAAGTGCATGAGCAGGCGGGCTCTGGAAACACCATATATTTT,CASSEVHEQAGSGNTIYF
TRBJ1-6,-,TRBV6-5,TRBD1,TGTGCCAGCAGTTACGACAGGGGGTCTTCACCCCTCCACTTT,CASSYDRGSSPLHF